This TCR beta chain is drawn from a study of control samples from healthy donors and cancer patients. TCRdb keeps only in-frame clones here, not all; method: immunoSEQ multiplex PCR. The sample includes 100,000 to 150,000 clones, under 90% of them seen just once. This CDR3 contains 14 residues. Germline CDR1 is SGHTA and CDR2 is FQGTGA. Trimming took 5 bases from V and 3 from J, leaving 13 bases between them. The chain has TRBV7-3 and TRBJ1-1; D unresolved. The sequence came from a man between 45 and 60 years old with head and neck cancer. The sequencing sample was made of PBMCs. In DNA form, the CDR3 reads TGTGCCAGCAGCCCCTTAGGCGGGGACACTGAAGCTTTCTTT. This encodes CASSPLGGDTEAFF.